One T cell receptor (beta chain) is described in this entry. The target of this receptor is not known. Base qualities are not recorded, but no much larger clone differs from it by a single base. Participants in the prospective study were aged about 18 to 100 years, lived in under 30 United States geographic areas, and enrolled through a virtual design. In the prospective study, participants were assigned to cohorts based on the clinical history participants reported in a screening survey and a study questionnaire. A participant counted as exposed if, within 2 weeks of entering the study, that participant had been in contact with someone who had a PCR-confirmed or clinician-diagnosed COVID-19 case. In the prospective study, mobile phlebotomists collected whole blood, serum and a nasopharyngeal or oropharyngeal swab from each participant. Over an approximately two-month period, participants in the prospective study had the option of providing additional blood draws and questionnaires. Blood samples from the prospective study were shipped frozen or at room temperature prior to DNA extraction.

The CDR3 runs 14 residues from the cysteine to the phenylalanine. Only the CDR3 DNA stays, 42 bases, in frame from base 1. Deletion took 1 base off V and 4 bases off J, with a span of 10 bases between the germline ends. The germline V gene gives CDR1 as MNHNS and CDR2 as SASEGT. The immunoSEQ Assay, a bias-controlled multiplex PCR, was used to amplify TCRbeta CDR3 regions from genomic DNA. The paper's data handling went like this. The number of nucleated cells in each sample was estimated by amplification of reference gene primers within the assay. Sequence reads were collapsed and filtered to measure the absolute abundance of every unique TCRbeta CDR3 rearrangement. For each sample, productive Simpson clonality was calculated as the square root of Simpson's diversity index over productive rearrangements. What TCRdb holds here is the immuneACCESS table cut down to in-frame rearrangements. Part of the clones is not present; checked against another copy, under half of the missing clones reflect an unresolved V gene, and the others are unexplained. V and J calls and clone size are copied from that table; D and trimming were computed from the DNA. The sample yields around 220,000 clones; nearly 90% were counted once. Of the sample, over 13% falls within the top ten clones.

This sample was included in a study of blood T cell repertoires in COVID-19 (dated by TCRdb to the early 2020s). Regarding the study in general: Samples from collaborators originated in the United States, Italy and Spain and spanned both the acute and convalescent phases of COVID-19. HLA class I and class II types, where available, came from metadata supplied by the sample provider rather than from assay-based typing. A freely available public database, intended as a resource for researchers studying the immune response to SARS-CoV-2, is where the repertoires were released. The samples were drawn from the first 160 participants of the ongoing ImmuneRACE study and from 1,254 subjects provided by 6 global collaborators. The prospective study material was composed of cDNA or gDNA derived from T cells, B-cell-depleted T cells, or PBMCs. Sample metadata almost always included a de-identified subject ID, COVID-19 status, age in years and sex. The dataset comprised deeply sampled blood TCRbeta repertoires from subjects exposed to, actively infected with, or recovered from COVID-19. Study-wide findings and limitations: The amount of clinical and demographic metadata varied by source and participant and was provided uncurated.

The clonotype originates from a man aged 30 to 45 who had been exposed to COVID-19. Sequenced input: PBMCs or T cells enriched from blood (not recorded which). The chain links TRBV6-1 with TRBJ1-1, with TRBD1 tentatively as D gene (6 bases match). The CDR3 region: CASSEVTGFTEAFF. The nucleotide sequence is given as TGTGCCAGCAGTGAAGTTACAGGGTTCACTGAAGCTTTCTTT.